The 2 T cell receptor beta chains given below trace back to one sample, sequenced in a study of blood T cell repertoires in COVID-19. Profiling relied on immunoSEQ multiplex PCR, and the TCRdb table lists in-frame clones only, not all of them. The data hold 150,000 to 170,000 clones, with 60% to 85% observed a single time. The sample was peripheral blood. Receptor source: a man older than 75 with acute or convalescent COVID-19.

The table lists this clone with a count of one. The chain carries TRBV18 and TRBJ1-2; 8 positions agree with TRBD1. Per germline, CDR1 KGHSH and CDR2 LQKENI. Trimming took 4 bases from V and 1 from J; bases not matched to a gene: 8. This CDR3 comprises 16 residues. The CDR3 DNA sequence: TGTGCCAGCTCACTTACTCAGACAGGGGATAACTATGGCTACACCTTC. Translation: CASSLTQTGDNYGYTF.

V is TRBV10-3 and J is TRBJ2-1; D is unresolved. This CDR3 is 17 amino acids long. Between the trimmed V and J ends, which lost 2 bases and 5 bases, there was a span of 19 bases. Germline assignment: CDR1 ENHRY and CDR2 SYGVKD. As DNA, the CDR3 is TGTGCCATCAGTGAGAGACTGCTACCTTCGGCGGACAATGAGCAGTTCTTC. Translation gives CAISERLLPSADNEQFF.